The 19 T cell receptor beta chains listed next were all sequenced from one sample in a study of identical twins. MiXCR was run by TCRdb on the 5' RACE reads, yielding one entry per CDR3 protein. The sample includes 470,000 or so distinct CDR3 sequences, about 24% of them seen just once. The sample also formed part of further work on T cells expressing NK-cell markers.

Input material: CD4+ T cells sorted from blood. The source of these receptors is a woman aged 18-29 years in good health.

This clonotype was seen only once. The chain is built from TRBV2 and TRBJ2-7, with D perhaps assigned TRBD1 or TRBD2 (5 bases each). CDR3 length: 12 residues. The V and J ends lost 5 bases and 6 bases respectively, with 11 bases between them. In germline, CDR1 is SNHLY, CDR2 FYNNEI. DNA for the CDR3: TGTGCCAGCAGTAAGCCGGGGCTCGAGCAGTACTTC. This translates into CASSKPGLEQYF. The full variable domain, with the rest looked up from reference TRBV2 and TRBJ2-7, is EPEVTQTPSHQVTQMGQEVILRCVPISNHLYFYWYRQILGQKVEFLVSFYNNEISEKSEIFDDQFSVERPDGSNFTLKIRSTKLEDSAMYFCASSKPGLEQYFGPGTRLTVT.

V gene TRBV27 combines with J gene TRBJ2-3, with a possible D match to TRBD1 (5 bases). The germline V gene has CDR1 MNHEY and CDR2 SMNVEV (reference sequence). Trimming cost V 5 bases and J 2 bases, with 11 bases left between them. CDR3 length: 14 amino acids. The CDR3 region has the DNA TGTGCCAGCAGTGTAGGGGTAGACACAGATACGCAGTATTTT. It translates to CASSVGVDTDTQYF.

This chain's CDR3 is CSVVSPHGDTQYF. The CDR3 nucleotides are TGCAGCGTTGTAAGTCCCCACGGGGATACGCAGTATTTT. The chain has TRBV29-1 and TRBJ2-3; D is unresolved. V was pared by 4 bases and J by 6 bases, with 14 bases between. The V gene's germline CDR1 is SQVTM and CDR2 ANQGSEA. This CDR3 has 13 residues.

The gene calls are TRBV20-1 and TRBJ1-1, with D perhaps matching TRBD1 (6 bases). The CDR3 runs to 13 residues. CDR1 DFQATT and CDR2 SNEGSKA come from the germline V gene (reference sequence). This CDR3 reads CRGDRQMNTEAFF. In DNA, the CDR3 is TGCAGGGGAGACAGGCAGATGAACACTGAAGCTTTCTTT.

The V gene is TRBV20-1, the J gene TRBJ2-1; TRBD2 matches 12 bases. Germline V gene data show CDR1 as DFQATT and CDR2 as SNEGSKA (reference sequence). Trimming cost V 6 bases and J 13 bases; bases outside gene matches: 4. The CDR3 contains 11 residues. CDR3 sequence (DNA): TGCAGTGCGCGGACTAGCGGGACTCAGTTCTTC. This gives the protein CSARTSGTQFF.

The chain recombines TRBV21-1 with TRBJ2-5. TRBV21-1 is noted as a pseudogene. CDR3 size: 14 residues. CDR3 sequence reads: CASPKFRFLETQYF. The CDR3 DNA follows: TGTGCCAGCCCTAAATTCAGATTCTTGGAGACCCAGTACTTC.

The chain is built from TRBV28 and TRBJ2-7; 8 positions match TRBD1. Unmatched junction bases numbered 26, after V lost 3 bases and J lost 4 bases. CDR3 size: 21 residues. Germline lookup yields CDR1 MDHEN and CDR2 SYDVKM. CDR3 in amino acids: CASSFTTRQAHYGTGLYEQYF. CDR3 coding DNA: TGTGCCAGCAGTTTCACCACGAGACAAGCCCATTACGGGACAGGATTATACGAGCAGTACTTC.

This chain's CDR3 is CSASRETENTEAFF. DNA for the CDR3: TGCAGTGCTAGTCGGGAGACAGAGAACACTGAAGCTTTCTTT. The V and J genes are TRBV20-1 and TRBJ1-1; the D gene is possibly TRBD1 (5 bases). The CDR3 spans 14 residues. V was trimmed by 3 bases and J by 1 base, leaving 12 bases between them. The V gene's germline CDR1 is DFQATT and CDR2 SNEGSKA (reference sequence).

This clonotype was found a few times. The J gene is TRBJ2-1, the V gene TRBV20-1; 14 nucleotides agree with TRBD2. This CDR3 comprises 16 residues. The germline CDR1 and CDR2 sequences are DFQATT and SNEGSKA (reference sequence). V was pared by 1 base and J by 4 bases, with 3 bases of the junction left unmatched. CDR3 sequence (DNA): TGCAGTGCTAGAGGGACTAGCGGGAGGCTGTACAATGAGCAGTTCTTC. Translating gives CSARGTSGRLYNEQFF.

This clonotype was observed a few times. The chain couples TRBV11-3 to TRBJ2-3; D tentatively reads TRBD1 or TRBD2 (5 bases each). The germline V gene encodes CDR1 SGHNT and CDR2 YENEEA. V gave up 4 bases and J gave up 4 bases, with 15 bases separating them. The CDR3 totals 15 residues. DNA for the CDR3: TGTGCCAGCAGCTCACCGGGGCCAGGCGCAGATACGCAGTATTTT. This codes for CASSSPGPGADTQYF.

The chain uses TRBV4-1 and TRBJ1-4; D call uncertain. Trimming removed 4 bases from V and 8 bases from J, with 14 bases in between. The CDR3 is made up of 14 amino acids. The germline gives CDR1 MGHRA, CDR2 YSYEKL. The CDR3 loop reads CASSPQENGEKLFF. Written as DNA, the CDR3 is TGCGCCAGCAGCCCCCAAGAGAACGGAGAAAAACTGTTTTTT.

This clonotype was seen a few times. This chain connects TRBV5-1 to TRBJ1-2, with TRBD1 as a possible D gene (6 bases). Trimming pared 0 bases from V and 4 bases from J, leaving 10 bases between. The CDR3 covers 14 residues. Per the germline V gene, CDR1 is SGHRS and CDR2 is YFSETQ. The CDR3 protein is CASSLDRASYGYTF. The CDR3 region has the DNA TGCGCCAGCAGCTTGGACAGGGCCTCCTATGGCTACACCTTC.

The chain links TRBV20-1 to TRBJ1-2; the D is unclear. The germline V gene encodes CDR1 DFQATT and CDR2 SNEGSKA (reference sequence). V shed 0 bases and J shed 6 bases, with 8 bases lying between them. The CDR3 is 12 residues long. CDR3 bases: TGCAGTGCTAGAGATCCGGTCCATGGCTACACCTTC. The encoded protein is CSARDPVHGYTF.

The chain links TRBV5-1 to TRBJ2-7; D may be TRBD1 or TRBD2 (5 bases each). Trimming pared 3 bases from V and 3 bases from J, leaving 10 bases between. CDR1 and CDR2 from the germline V gene are SGHRS and YFSETQ. CDR3 length: 13 residues. CDR3 residues: CASSWGTGYEQYF. CDR3 bases: TGCGCCAGCAGCTGGGGGACGGGCTACGAGCAGTACTTC.

Many counts were recorded for this clonotype. The rearrangement links TRBV7-9 to TRBJ2-5; no firm D call. The germline V and J ends were trimmed by 1 base and 2 bases, with 5 bases remaining between them. Germline V CDR1 and CDR2: SEHNR, FQNEAQ (reference sequence). The CDR3 contains 13 residues. The CDR3 reads CASSLVWQETQYF. DNA of the CDR3: TGTGCCAGCAGCTTAGTCTGGCAAGAGACCCAGTACTTC.

This clonotype was observed a few times. For the CDR3, the DNA is TGCAGTGCTTATGAGAGCGGGAGTCCCTCCTACGAGCAGTACTTC. Residues: CSAYESGSPSYEQYF. The J gene is TRBJ2-7, the V gene TRBV20-1; 8 nucleotides line up with TRBD2. After removal of 5 bases from V and 0 bases from J, the junction contained 9 bases not matched to a gene. The CDR3 has 15 residues. Germline-derived CDR1 and CDR2 are DFQATT and SNEGSKA (reference sequence).

This clonotype was observed at least ten times. This chain connects TRBV12-3 or TRBV12-4 to TRBJ2-1; a weak D match, TRBD1 (6 bases). V was trimmed by 4 bases and J by 15 bases, leaving 13 bases between them. The CDR3 totals 11 residues. The CDR3, as DNA: TGTGCCAGCAGTTCAGACAGGCGTTGGTTCTTC. Amino acids: CASSSDRRWFF.

This clonotype was found a few times. This chain connects TRBV7-2 to TRBJ2-1; 7 bases fit TRBD2. The CDR3 has 16 residues. CDR1 and CDR2 from the germline V gene are SGHTA and FQGNSA. V shed 5 bases, J shed 3 bases, and the junction held 10 bases outside the gene matches. The chain's CDR3 is CASSLLLGGSYNEQFF. The CDR3 coding sequence is TGTGCCAGCAGCCTTCTCTTGGGAGGGAGCTACAATGAGCAGTTCTTC.

The gene calls are TRBV11-2 and TRBJ2-2; 10 nucleotides align to TRBD1. V lost 2 bases and J lost 7; bases outside the gene matches: 13. The CDR3 is made up of 18 amino acids. Germline loops: CDR1 SGHAT, CDR2 FQNNGV. As DNA, the CDR3 is TGTGCCAGCAGCTTACGATTCTCCGGGACAGGGGCTAGCGGGGAGCTGTTTTTT. Protein product: CASSLRFSGTGASGELFF.